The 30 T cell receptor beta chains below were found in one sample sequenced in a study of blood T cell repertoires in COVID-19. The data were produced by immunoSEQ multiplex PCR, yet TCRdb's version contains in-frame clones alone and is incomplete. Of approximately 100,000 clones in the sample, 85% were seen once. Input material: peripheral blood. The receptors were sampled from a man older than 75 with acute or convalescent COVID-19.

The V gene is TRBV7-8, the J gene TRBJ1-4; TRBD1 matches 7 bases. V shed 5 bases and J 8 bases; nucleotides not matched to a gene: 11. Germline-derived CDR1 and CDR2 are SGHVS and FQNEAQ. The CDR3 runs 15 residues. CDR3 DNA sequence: TGTGCCAGCAGCACCTGGGACAGTCCAGGGGAAAAACTGTTTTTT. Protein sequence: CASSTWDSPGEKLFF.

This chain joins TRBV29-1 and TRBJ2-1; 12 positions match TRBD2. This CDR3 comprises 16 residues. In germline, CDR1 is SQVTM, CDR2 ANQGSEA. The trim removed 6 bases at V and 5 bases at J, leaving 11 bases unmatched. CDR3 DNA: TGCAGCGTGCACCCTAGCGGGAGGGGACTTAACAATGAGCAGTTCTTC. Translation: CSVHPSGRGLNNEQFF.

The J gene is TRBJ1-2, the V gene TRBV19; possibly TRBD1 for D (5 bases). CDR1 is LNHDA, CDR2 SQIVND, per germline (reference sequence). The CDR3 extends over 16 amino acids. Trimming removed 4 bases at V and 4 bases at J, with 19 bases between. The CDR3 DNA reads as TGTGCCAGTAGTACCCCTTTTACAGAGACAGCCTATGGCTACACCTTC. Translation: CASSTPFTETAYGYTF.

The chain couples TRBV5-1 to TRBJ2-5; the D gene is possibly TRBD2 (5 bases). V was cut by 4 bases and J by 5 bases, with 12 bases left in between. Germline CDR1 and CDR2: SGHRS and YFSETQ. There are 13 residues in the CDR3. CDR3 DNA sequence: TGCGCCAGCAGCGCGGGCATTGGGGAGACCCAGTACTTC. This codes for CASSAGIGETQYF. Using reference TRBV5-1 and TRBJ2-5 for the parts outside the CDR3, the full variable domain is KAGVTQTPRYLIKTRGQQVTLSCSPISGHRSVSWYQQTPGQGLQFLFEYFSETQRNKGNFPGRFSGRQFSNSRSEMNVSTLELGDSALYLCASSAGIGETQYFGPGTRLLVL.

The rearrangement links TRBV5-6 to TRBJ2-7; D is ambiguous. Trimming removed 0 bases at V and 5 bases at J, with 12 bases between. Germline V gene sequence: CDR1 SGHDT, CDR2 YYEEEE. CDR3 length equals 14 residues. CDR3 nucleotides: TGTGCCAGCAGCTTGGTGAGATCCGAAAACGAGCAGTACTTC. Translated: CASSLVRSENEQYF.

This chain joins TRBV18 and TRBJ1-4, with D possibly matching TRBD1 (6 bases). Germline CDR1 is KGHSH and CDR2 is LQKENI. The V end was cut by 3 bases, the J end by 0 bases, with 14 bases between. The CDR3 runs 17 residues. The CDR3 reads CASSPLPSGATNEKLFF. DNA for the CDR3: TGTGCCAGCTCACCGCTCCCGTCAGGGGCAACTAATGAAAAACTGTTTTTT.

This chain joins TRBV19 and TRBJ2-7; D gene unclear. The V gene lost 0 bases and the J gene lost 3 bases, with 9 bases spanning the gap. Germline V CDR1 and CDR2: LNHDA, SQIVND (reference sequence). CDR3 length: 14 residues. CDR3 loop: CASSIEGNLYEQYF. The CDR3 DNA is TGTGCCAGTAGTATAGAGGGCAATCTCTACGAGCAGTACTTC.

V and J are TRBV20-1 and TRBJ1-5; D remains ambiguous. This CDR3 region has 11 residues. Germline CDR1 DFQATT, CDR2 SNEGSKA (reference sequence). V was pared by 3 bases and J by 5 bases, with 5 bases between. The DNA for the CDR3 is TGCAGTGCTAGCACAGATCAGCCCCAGCATTTT. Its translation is CSASTDQPQHF.

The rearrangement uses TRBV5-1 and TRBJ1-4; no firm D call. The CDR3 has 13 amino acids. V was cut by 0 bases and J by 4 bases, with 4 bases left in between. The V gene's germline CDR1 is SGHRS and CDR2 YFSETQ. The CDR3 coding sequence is TGCGCCAGCAGCTTGGGACATAATGAAAAACTGTTTTTT. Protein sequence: CASSLGHNEKLFF.

The CDR3 DNA sequence: TGTGCCAGTTCAGCGAGCTCTGGAAACACCATATATTTT. Translated: CASSASSGNTIYF. V is TRBV6-5 and J is TRBJ1-3; D is unresolved. Germline V gives CDR1 MNHEY, CDR2 SVGAGI. This CDR3 is 13 amino acids long. Trimming took off 9 bases at V and 0 bases at J, with 9 bases between the two ends.

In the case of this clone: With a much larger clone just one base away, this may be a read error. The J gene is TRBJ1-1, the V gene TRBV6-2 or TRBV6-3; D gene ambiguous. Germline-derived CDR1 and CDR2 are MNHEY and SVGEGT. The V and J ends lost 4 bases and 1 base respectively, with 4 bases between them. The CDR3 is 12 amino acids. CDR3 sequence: CASSSGNTEAFF. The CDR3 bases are TGTGCCAGCAGTTCCGGGAACACTGAAGCTTTCTTT.

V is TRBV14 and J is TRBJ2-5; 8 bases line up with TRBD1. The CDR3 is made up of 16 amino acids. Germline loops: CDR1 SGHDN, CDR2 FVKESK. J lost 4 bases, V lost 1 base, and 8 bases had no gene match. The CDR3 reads CASSQGGQGKSETQYF. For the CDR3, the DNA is TGTGCCAGCAGCCAAGGTGGACAGGGAAAATCAGAGACCCAGTACTTC.

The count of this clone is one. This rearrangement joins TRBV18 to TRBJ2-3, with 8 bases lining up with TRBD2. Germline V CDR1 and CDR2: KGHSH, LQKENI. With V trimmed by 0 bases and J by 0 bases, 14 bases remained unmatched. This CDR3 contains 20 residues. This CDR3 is CASSPPMVLAGLFSTDTQYF. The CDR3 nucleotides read TGTGCCAGCTCACCACCGATGGTCCTAGCGGGCCTTTTTAGCACAGATACGCAGTATTTT.

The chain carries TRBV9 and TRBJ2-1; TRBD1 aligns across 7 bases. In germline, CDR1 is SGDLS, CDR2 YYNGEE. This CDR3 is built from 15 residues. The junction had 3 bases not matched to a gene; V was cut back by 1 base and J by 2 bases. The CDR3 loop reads CASSVRQGPYNEQFF. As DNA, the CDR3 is TGTGCCAGCAGCGTAAGACAGGGCCCCTACAATGAGCAGTTCTTC. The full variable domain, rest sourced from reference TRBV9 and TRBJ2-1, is DSGVTQTPKHLITATGQRVTLRCSPRSGDLSVYWYQQSLDQGLQFLIQYYNGEERAKGNILERFSAQQFPDLHSELNLSSLELGDSALYFCASSVRQGPYNEQFFGPGTRLTVL.

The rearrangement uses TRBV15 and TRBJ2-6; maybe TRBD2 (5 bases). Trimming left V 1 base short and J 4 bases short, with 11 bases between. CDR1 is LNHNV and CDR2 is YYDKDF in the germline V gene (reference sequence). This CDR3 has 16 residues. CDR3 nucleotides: TGTGCCACCAGCAGAGCCGAACCGGGGGGGGCCAACGTCCTGACTTTC. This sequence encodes CATSRAEPGGANVLTF.

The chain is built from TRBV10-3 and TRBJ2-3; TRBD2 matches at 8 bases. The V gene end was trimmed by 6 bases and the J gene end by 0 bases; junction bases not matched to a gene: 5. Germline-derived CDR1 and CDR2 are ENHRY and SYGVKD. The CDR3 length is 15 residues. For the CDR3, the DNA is TGTGCCATCAGCTTGAAGCGGGGGAGCACAGATACGCAGTATTTT. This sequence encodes CAISLKRGSTDTQYF.

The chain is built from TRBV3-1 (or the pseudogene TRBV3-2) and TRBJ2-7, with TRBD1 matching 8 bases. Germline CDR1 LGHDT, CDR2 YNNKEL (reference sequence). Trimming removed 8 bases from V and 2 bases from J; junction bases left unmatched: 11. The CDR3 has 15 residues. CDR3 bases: TGTGCCAGCGGAGACCGGGACAGGTCAACCTACGAGCAGTACTTC. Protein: CASGDRDRSTYEQYF.

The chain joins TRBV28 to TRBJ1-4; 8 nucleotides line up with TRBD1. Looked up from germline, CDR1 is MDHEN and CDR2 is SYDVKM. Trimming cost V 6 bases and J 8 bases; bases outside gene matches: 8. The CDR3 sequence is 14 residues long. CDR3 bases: TGTGCCAGCAGCACGGACAGGGAGGGAGAAAAACTGTTTTTT. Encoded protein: CASSTDREGEKLFF. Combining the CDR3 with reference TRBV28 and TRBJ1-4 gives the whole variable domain DVKVTQSSRYLVKRTGEKVFLECVQDMDHENMFWYRQDPGLGLRLIYFSYDVKMKEKGDIPEGYSVSREKKERFSLILESASTNQTSMYLCASSTDREGEKLFFGSGTQLSVL.

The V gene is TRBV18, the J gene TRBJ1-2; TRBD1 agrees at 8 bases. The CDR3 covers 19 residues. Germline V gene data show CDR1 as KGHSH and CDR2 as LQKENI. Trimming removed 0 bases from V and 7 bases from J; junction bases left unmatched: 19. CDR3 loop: CASSPPGTGGTPGLAGYTF. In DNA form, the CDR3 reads TGTGCCAGCTCACCACCGGGTACAGGGGGGACCCCCGGTTTAGCTGGCTACACCTTC.

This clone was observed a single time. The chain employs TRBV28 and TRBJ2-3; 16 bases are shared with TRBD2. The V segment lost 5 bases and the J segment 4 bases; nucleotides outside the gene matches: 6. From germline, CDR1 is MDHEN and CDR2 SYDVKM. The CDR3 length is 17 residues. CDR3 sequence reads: CASSTGTSGRAADTQYF. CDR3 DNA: TGTGCCAGCAGTACTGGGACTAGCGGGAGGGCGGCAGATACGCAGTATTTT.

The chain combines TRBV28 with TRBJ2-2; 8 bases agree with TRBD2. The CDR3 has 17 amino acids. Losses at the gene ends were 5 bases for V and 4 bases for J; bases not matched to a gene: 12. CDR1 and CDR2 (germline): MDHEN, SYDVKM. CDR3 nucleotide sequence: TGTGCCAGCAGTCCCGGGGGGGGGCGTTTTGTCACCGGGGAGCTGTTTTTT. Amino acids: CASSPGGGRFVTGELFF.

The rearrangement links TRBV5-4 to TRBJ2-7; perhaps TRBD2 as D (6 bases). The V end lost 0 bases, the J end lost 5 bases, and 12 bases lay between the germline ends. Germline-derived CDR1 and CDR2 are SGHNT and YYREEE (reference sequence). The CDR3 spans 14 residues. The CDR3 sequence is CASSLGGGTHEQYF. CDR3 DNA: TGTGCCAGCAGCTTGGGAGGCGGGACTCACGAGCAGTACTTC.

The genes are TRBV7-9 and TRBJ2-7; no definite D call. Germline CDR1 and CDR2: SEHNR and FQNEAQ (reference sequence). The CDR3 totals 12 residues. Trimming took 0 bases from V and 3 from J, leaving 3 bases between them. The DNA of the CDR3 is TGTGCCAGCAGCTTAGCCCACTACGAGCAGTACTTC. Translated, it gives CASSLAHYEQYF. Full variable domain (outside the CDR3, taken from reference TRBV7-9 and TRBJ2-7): DTGVSQNPRHKITKRGQNVTFRCDPISEHNRLYWYRQTLGQGPEFLTYFQNEAQLEKSRLLSDRFSAERPKGSFSTLEIQRTEQGDSAMYLCASSLAHYEQYFGPGTRLTVT.

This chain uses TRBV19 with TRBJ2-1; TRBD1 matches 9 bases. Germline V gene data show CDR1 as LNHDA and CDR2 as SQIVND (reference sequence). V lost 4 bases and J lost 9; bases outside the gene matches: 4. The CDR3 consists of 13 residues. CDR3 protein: CASSTTGGIEQFF. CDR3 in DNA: TGTGCCAGTAGTACCACAGGGGGCATTGAGCAGTTCTTC. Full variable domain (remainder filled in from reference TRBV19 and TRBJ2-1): DGGITQSPKYLFRKEGQNVTLSCEQNLNHDAMYWYRQDPGQGLRLIYYSQIVNDFQKGDIAEGYSVSREKKESFPLTVTSAQKNPTAFYLCASSTTGGIEQFFGPGTRLTVL.

Here the CDR3 reads CASSHARASRGYEQYF. The CDR3, as DNA: TGCGCCAGCAGCCACGCTCGGGCCTCGCGGGGGTACGAGCAGTACTTC. The chain employs TRBV4-3 and TRBJ2-7, with TRBD2 matching 7 bases. Germline CDR1 and CDR2: LGHNA and YSLEER. Trimming removed 3 bases from V and 4 bases from J; junction bases left unmatched: 12. The CDR3 loop spans 16 amino acids.

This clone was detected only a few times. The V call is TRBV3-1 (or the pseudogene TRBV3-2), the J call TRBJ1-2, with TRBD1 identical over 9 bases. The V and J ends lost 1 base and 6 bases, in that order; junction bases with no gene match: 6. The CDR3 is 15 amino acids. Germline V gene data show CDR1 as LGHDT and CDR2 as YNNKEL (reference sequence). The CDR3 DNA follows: TGTGCCAGCAGCCAAGGGACGGGACAGGGACATGGCTACACCTTC. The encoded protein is CASSQGTGQGHGYTF.

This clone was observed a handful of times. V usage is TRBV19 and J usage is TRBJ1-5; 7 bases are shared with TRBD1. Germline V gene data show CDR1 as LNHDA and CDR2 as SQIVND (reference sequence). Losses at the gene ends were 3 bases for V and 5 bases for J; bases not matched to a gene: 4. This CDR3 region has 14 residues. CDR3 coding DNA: TGTGCCAGTAGTATTGGACAGGTGTATCAGCCCCAGCATTTT. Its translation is CASSIGQVYQPQHF.

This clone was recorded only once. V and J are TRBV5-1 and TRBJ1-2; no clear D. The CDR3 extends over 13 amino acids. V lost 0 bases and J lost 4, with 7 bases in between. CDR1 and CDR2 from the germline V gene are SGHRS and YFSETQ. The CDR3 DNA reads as TGCGCCAGCAGCTTGGATGGAGGCTATGGCTACACCTTC. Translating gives CASSLDGGYGYTF.

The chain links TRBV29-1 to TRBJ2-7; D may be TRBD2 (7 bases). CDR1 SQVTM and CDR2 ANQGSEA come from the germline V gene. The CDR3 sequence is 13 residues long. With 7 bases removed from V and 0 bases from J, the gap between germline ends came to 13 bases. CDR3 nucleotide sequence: TGCAGCGCCATGGGGGGGCCCTCCTACGAGCAGTACTTC. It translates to CSAMGGPSYEQYF.

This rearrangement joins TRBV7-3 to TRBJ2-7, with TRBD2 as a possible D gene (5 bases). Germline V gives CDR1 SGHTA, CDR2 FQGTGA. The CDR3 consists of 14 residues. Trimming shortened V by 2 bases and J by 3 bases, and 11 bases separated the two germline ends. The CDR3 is CASSLSADYYEQYF. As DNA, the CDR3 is TGTGCCAGCAGCTTATCCGCAGACTACTACGAGCAGTACTTC.